What follows are 31 T cell receptor beta chains derived from one specimen sequenced in a study of blood T cell repertoires in COVID-19. Profiled with immunoSEQ multiplex PCR; TCRdb holds only in-frame clones, not every one. The table lists fewer than 200,000 clones, around 90% of them singletons. Specimen: peripheral blood. These TCRs come from a man in his 60s with acute or convalescent COVID-19.

This clone was recorded only once. This chain links TRBV5-5 with TRBJ1-5; TRBD1 might be the D (6 bases). This CDR3 contains 14 residues. V lost 0 bases, J lost 8 bases, and 12 bases lay in between. From germline, CDR1 is SGHKS and CDR2 YYEKEE (reference sequence). The CDR3 loop reads CASSLDPGVEPQHF. The CDR3 DNA is TGTGCCAGCAGCTTGGATCCAGGGGTAGAGCCCCAGCATTTT.

The CDR3 DNA sequence: TGTGCCAGCAGTTTCTCGGGGCAGCCCCAGCATTTT. The encoded protein is CASSFSGQPQHF. This chain links TRBV27 with TRBJ1-5; D remains ambiguous. V was pared by 3 bases and J by 7 bases, with 7 bases between. CDR1 is MNHEY and CDR2 is SMNVEV in the germline V gene (reference sequence). CDR3 size: 12 residues.

CDR3 in amino acids: CSVNVLGGNTIYF. CDR3 DNA sequence: TGCAGCGTAAACGTTTTGGGCGGAAACACCATATATTTT. The rearrangement uses TRBV29-1 and TRBJ1-3; D not certain. The CDR3 is 13 amino acids. V dropped 6 bases and J dropped 4 bases, with 13 bases sitting between them. The germline CDR1 and CDR2 sequences are SQVTM and ANQGSEA.

The chain joins TRBV6-2 or TRBV6-3 to TRBJ2-5; 7 bases are a match to TRBD2. V gave up 1 base and J gave up 2 bases; unmatched junction bases: 4. The germline V gene has CDR1 MNHEY and CDR2 SVGEGT. The CDR3 contains 15 residues. This CDR3 reads CASSYWGGTQETQYF. The CDR3 DNA is TGTGCCAGCAGTTACTGGGGGGGGACTCAAGAGACCCAGTACTTC.

In DNA form, the CDR3 reads TGTGCCAGCAGTTATTCTGGAAACACCATATATTTT. This encodes CASSYSGNTIYF. The chain employs TRBV5-4 and TRBJ1-3; D call uncertain. V lost 5 bases, J lost 1 base, and 4 bases lay in between. The CDR3 consists of 12 residues. Germline V lookup: CDR1 SGHNT, CDR2 YYREEE (reference sequence).

The chain links TRBV19 to TRBJ2-3; tentatively, D is TRBD1 (5 bases). The CDR3 totals 14 residues. The germline V gene encodes CDR1 LNHDA and CDR2 SQIVND (reference sequence). V was pared by 8 bases and J by 0 bases, with 12 bases between. CDR3 region: CASGRELSTDTQYF. CDR3 bases: TGTGCCAGTGGCAGGGAACTTAGCACAGATACGCAGTATTTT.

This rearrangement joins TRBV14 to TRBJ2-1; D perhaps matches TRBD2 (5 bases). Germline CDR1 SGHDN, CDR2 FVKESK. Trimming took 0 bases from V and 4 from J, leaving 22 bases between them. This CDR3 comprises 19 residues. This chain's CDR3 is CASSQDPGSTAFIYNEQFF. CDR3 DNA: TGTGCCAGCAGCCAAGATCCGGGATCAACCGCCTTCATATACAATGAGCAGTTCTTC.

The V and J genes are TRBV11-2 and TRBJ1-6, with unresolved D. The germline CDR1 and CDR2 sequences are SGHAT and FQNNGV. Between the trimmed V and J ends, which lost 5 bases and 4 bases, there was a span of 15 bases. CDR3 length: 16 residues. CDR3 coding DNA: TGTGCCAGCAGCCCCCACACCAACCAGTATAATTCACCCCTCCACTTT. Its translation is CASSPHTNQYNSPLHF.

This chain uses TRBV10-3 with TRBJ2-5; unclear D gene. Between the trimmed V and J ends, which lost 2 bases and 5 bases, there was a span of 12 bases. Germline V gene lookup returns CDR1 ENHRY and CDR2 SYGVKD. The CDR3 is made up of 14 amino acids. In DNA, the CDR3 is TGTGCCATCAGTGAGCTCGGAGACGTTGAGACCCAGTACTTC. It specifies CAISELGDVETQYF.

The rearrangement uses TRBV11-2 and TRBJ1-1, with D unclear. Germline V gives CDR1 SGHAT, CDR2 FQNNGV. The CDR3 runs 12 residues. V was pared by 1 base and J by 7 bases, with 7 bases between. CDR3 sequence reads: CASSLGSGEAFF. DNA for the CDR3: TGTGCCAGCAGCTTAGGTTCAGGTGAAGCTTTCTTT. The complete variable domain, with remaining parts taken from reference TRBV11-2 and TRBJ1-1, reads EAGVAQSPRYKIIEKRQSVAFWCNPISGHATLYWYQQILGQGPKLLIQFQNNGVVDDSQLPKDRFSAERLKGVDSTLKIQPAKLEDSAVYLCASSLGSGEAFFGQGTRLTVV.

The chain uses TRBV14 and TRBJ1-6; no reliable D call. V gave up 6 bases and J gave up 4 bases, with 13 bases separating them. Looked up from germline, CDR1 is SGHDN and CDR2 is FVKESK. CDR3 length: 15 amino acids. CDR3 nucleotide sequence: TGTGCCAGCAGTCAAACGTCACAGTATAATTCACCCCTCCACTTT. Amino acids: CASSQTSQYNSPLHF.

In nucleotides, the CDR3 is TGTGCCACCAGTGACTACAGGAACCCCTACGAGCAGTACTTC. This encodes CATSDYRNPYEQYF. The genes are TRBV24-1 and TRBJ2-7; tentatively, D is TRBD1 (5 bases). Trimming stripped 4 bases from V and 2 bases from J, with 11 bases between. CDR1 and CDR2 from the germline V gene are KGHDR and SFDVKD. CDR3 length: 14 amino acids.

The chain links TRBV19 to TRBJ1-4; 7 bases map to TRBD1. The junction had 8 bases not matched to a gene; V was cut back by 6 bases and J by 7 bases. The CDR3 is 14 amino acids. The germline gives CDR1 LNHDA, CDR2 SQIVND (reference sequence). The CDR3 sequence is CASRPDRASEKLFF. In DNA, the CDR3 is TGTGCCAGTAGACCCGACAGGGCGAGTGAAAAACTGTTTTTT.

In the case of this clone: Within the sample, other DNA sequences also encode this same CDR3. V gene TRBV5-6 combines with J gene TRBJ2-2, with a possible D match to TRBD1 (5 bases). The V end was cut by 0 bases, the J end by 4 bases, with 7 bases between. In germline, CDR1 is SGHDT, CDR2 YYEEEE. This CDR3 region has 14 residues. CDR3 protein: CASSLGQGTGELFF. The DNA of the CDR3 is TGTGCCAGCAGCTTGGGGCAGGGCACCGGGGAGCTGTTTTTT.

This rearrangement joins TRBV7-2 to TRBJ1-2, with a possible D match to TRBD1 (5 bases). This CDR3 has 14 residues. Looked up from germline, CDR1 is SGHTA and CDR2 is FQGNSA. The V end lost 5 bases, the J end lost 4 bases, and 14 bases lay between the germline ends. CDR3 amino acids: CASSPPDSFYGYTF. In DNA form, the CDR3 reads TGTGCCAGCAGCCCCCCCGACAGTTTCTATGGCTACACCTTC.

The chain couples TRBV19 to TRBJ2-1; D remains ambiguous. The CDR3 length is 17 residues. V lost 1 base and J lost 1, with 14 bases in between. Germline V gene sequence: CDR1 LNHDA, CDR2 SQIVND (reference sequence). In DNA, the CDR3 is TGTGCCAGTAGTATAGCCGCGTCCAGGTCATCCTACAATGAGCAGTTCTTC. It yields the protein CASSIAASRSSYNEQFF.

The chain recombines TRBV6-2 or TRBV6-3 with TRBJ2-7, with 9 bases lining up with TRBD2. Per the germline V gene, CDR1 is MNHEY and CDR2 is SVGEGT. V shed 6 bases and J 3 bases; nucleotides not matched to a gene: 9. The CDR3 is 15 amino acids. The CDR3 reads CASSPGLAGDYEQYF. The CDR3 DNA sequence: TGTGCCAGCAGCCCCGGGTTAGCGGGAGACTACGAGCAGTACTTC.

The CDR3 coding sequence is TGTGCCAGCAGCTTACGGGGGAGCCTAGAAGAGACCCAGTACTTC. Encoded protein: CASSLRGSLEETQYF. J is TRBJ2-5 and V is TRBV11-2; D may be TRBD2 (6 bases). CDR3 length equals 15 residues. Trimming took off 2 bases at V and 3 bases at J, with 13 bases between the two ends. Germline-derived CDR1 and CDR2 are SGHAT and FQNNGV. Full variable domain (outside the CDR3, taken from reference TRBV11-2 and TRBJ2-5): EAGVAQSPRYKIIEKRQSVAFWCNPISGHATLYWYQQILGQGPKLLIQFQNNGVVDDSQLPKDRFSAERLKGVDSTLKIQPAKLEDSAVYLCASSLRGSLEETQYFGPGTRLLVL.

This rearrangement joins TRBV28 to TRBJ1-2; D is unclear. Deletions cut 6 bases from V and 4 bases from J, with 9 bases between. The germline gives CDR1 MDHEN, CDR2 SYDVKM. The CDR3 totals 12 residues. The CDR3 loop reads CASRTQLYGYTF. DNA for the CDR3: TGTGCCAGCAGGACACAGCTCTATGGCTACACCTTC.

V is TRBV11-3 and J is TRBJ2-1; TRBD2 matches at 7 bases. Germline V gene data show CDR1 as SGHNT and CDR2 as YENEEA. The trim removed 1 base at V and 3 bases at J, leaving 6 bases unmatched. This CDR3 is 16 amino acids long. CDR3 sequence: CASSLVIAGLYNEQFF. CDR3 DNA: TGTGCCAGCAGCTTAGTGATAGCGGGCCTCTACAATGAGCAGTTCTTC.

The chain uses TRBV3-1 (or the pseudogene TRBV3-2) and TRBJ2-2; a weak D match, TRBD2 (6 bases). The germline gives CDR1 LGHDT, CDR2 YNNKEL (reference sequence). The germline V and J ends were trimmed by 6 bases and 2 bases, with 13 bases remaining between them. The CDR3 is 15 amino acids. The CDR3 DNA follows: TGTGCCAGCAGAGCCGGGACTTCAAACACCGGGGAGCTGTTTTTT. Protein product: CASRAGTSNTGELFF.

This clone has a handful of counts. The chain has TRBV19 and TRBJ1-5, with 9 bases that match TRBD1. J was trimmed by 7 bases and V by 7 bases; bases with no gene match: 8. Germline CDR1 is LNHDA and CDR2 is SQIVND (reference sequence). The CDR3 spans 14 residues. The CDR3 DNA sequence: TGTGCCAGTACCAACAGGGGGCTTGGGCAGCCCCAGCATTTT. Its protein is CASTNRGLGQPQHF.

The V and J genes are TRBV29-1 and TRBJ2-2; 15 bases agree with TRBD2. This CDR3 has 17 residues. V gave up 2 bases and J gave up 4 bases; unmatched junction bases: 5. CDR1 SQVTM and CDR2 ANQGSEA come from the germline V gene. As DNA, the CDR3 is TGCAGCGTTGAAAAGGGACTAGCGGGAGGTATCACCGGGGAGCTGTTTTTT. Protein sequence: CSVEKGLAGGITGELFF.

The chain links TRBV11-2 to TRBJ2-2; the D gene is possibly TRBD1 (6 bases). The V end lost 4 bases, the J end lost 5 bases, and 8 bases lay between the germline ends. The CDR3 loop spans 13 amino acids. Germline V lookup: CDR1 SGHAT, CDR2 FQNNGV. The CDR3: CASSYQGTGELFF. The CDR3 bases are TGTGCCAGCAGCTACCAGGGGACCGGGGAGCTGTTTTTT.

This clone was counted between two and nine times. The CDR3 region is CASSFQGGQETYEQYF. The CDR3, as DNA: TGTGCCAGCAGCTTCCAGGGGGGACAGGAAACCTACGAGCAGTACTTC. The V and J genes are TRBV11-2 and TRBJ2-7; 8 nucleotides align to TRBD1. In germline, CDR1 is SGHAT, CDR2 FQNNGV. Trimming at V came to 3 bases and at J to 2 bases, leaving 9 bases not matched to a gene. CDR3 size: 16 residues.

The V call is TRBV11-1, the J call TRBJ2-1; D not certain. The CDR3 is 13 amino acids. V was shortened by 1 base and J by 7 bases, with 8 bases between the two germline ends. The germline V gene encodes CDR1 SGHAT and CDR2 FQDESV (reference sequence). CDR3 amino acids: CASSLGWRNEQFF. CDR3 DNA sequence: TGTGCCAGCAGCTTAGGTTGGAGAAATGAGCAGTTCTTC.

The V gene is TRBV10-3, the J gene TRBJ1-5; 9 bases are a match to TRBD1. The V gene's germline CDR1 is ENHRY and CDR2 SYGVKD. The V gene end was trimmed by 4 bases and the J gene end by 0 bases; junction bases not matched to a gene: 1. This CDR3 is 15 amino acids long. The chain's CDR3 is CAISGGQGSNQPQHF. Written as DNA, the CDR3 is TGTGCCATCAGTGGGGGACAGGGTAGCAATCAGCCCCAGCATTTT.

This sequence joins TRBV7-9 and TRBJ2-7; D possibly corresponds to TRBD2 (6 bases). Trimming left V 2 bases short and J 0 bases short, with 17 bases between. Germline V lookup: CDR1 SEHNR, CDR2 FQNEAQ (reference sequence). This CDR3 comprises 17 residues. CDR3 loop: CASSLTLGRGDSYEQYF. Here the CDR3 DNA reads TGTGCCAGCAGCTTAACCCTCGGGCGGGGCGACTCCTACGAGCAGTACTTC. The variable domain in full, with the rest retrieved from reference TRBV7-9 and TRBJ2-7, is DTGVSQNPRHKITKRGQNVTFRCDPISEHNRLYWYRQTLGQGPEFLTYFQNEAQLEKSRLLSDRFSAERPKGSFSTLEIQRTEQGDSAMYLCASSLTLGRGDSYEQYFGPGTRLTVT.

This clone was recorded many times. CDR3 coding DNA: TGTGCCAGCAGCCTTATTCTGGGACAGGGTTTTGGAAACACCATATATTTT. Translating gives CASSLILGQGFGNTIYF. The chain couples TRBV2 to TRBJ1-3, with TRBD1 matching over 9 bases. The CDR3 runs to 17 residues. Trimming at V came to 6 bases and at J to 3 bases, leaving 12 bases not matched to a gene. Germline CDR1 SNHLY, CDR2 FYNNEI.

The CDR3, as DNA: TGTGCCAGCAGCTTAACCGGACAGGGTGAAGCTTTCTTT. Translating gives CASSLTGQGEAFF. The chain is built from TRBV7-3 and TRBJ1-1, with 8 bases identical to TRBD1. The CDR3 runs 13 residues. Germline V gene lookup returns CDR1 SGHTA and CDR2 FQGTGA. V trimming: 0 bases; J trimming: 7 bases; junction bases outside the gene matches: 1.

The chain uses TRBV6-5 and TRBJ1-1; D gene unclear. This CDR3 has 15 residues. Germline loops: CDR1 MNHEY, CDR2 SVGAGI. Trimming left V 5 bases short and J 3 bases short, with 16 bases between. The CDR3 DNA is TGTGCCAGCAGTCCTTCCCGGACTCGCGACACTGAAGCTTTCTTT. This codes for CASSPSRTRDTEAFF.